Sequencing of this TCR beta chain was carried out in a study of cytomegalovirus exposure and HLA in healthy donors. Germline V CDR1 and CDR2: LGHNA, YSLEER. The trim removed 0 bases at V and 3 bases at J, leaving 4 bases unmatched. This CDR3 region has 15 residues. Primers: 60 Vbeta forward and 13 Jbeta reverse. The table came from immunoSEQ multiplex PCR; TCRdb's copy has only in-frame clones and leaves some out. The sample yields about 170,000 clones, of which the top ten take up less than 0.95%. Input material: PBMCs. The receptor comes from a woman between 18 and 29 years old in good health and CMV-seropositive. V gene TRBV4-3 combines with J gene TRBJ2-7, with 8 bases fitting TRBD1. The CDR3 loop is CASSQDSGGFYEQYF. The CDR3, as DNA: TGCGCCAGCAGCCAAGATTCAGGGGGCTTCTACGAGCAGTACTTC.